The 27 T cell receptor beta chains below come from one sample, sequenced in a study of OX40 agonist ivuxolimab in advanced cancers. Assay used: immunoSEQ multiplex PCR; TCRdb lists only in-frame clones, some missing. The profile shows 50,000 to 65,000 clones, about 90% of them singletons. This material consisted of CD4+ or CD8+ T cells sorted from blood, taken in a trial of the OX40 agonist ivuxolimab. The receptors derive from an adult with an advanced solid tumor such as melanoma, head and neck, liver or kidney cancer.

The CDR3 DNA follows: TGTGCCAGCAGTTACGCCCCGGGGGAGCTGTTTTTT. Its translation: CASSYAPGELFF. The gene calls are TRBV6-6 and TRBJ2-2; D unresolved. Deletions cut 2 bases from V and 8 bases from J, with 6 bases between. This CDR3 region has 12 residues. Germline CDR1 reads MNHNY; CDR2 reads SVGAGI (reference sequence).

J is TRBJ1-4 and V is TRBV28, with D possibly matching TRBD1 (5 bases). Trimming left V 5 bases short and J 13 bases short, with 14 bases between. The CDR3 extends over 12 amino acids. Germline loops: CDR1 MDHEN, CDR2 SYDVKM. In nucleotides, the CDR3 is TGTGCCAGCAGTCCCCGGGACCTCCGACTGTTTTTT. It specifies CASSPRDLRLFF.

The rearrangement uses TRBV7-9 and TRBJ2-5; D is uncertain. Germline assignment: CDR1 SEHNR and CDR2 FQNEAQ (reference sequence). V lost 4 bases and J lost 3, with 12 bases in between. The CDR3 covers 14 residues. DNA of the CDR3: TGTGCCAGCAGCTCCGAGGTGGCAGAAGAGACCCAGTACTTC. It codes for CASSSEVAEETQYF. Filled out from reference TRBV7-9 and TRBJ2-5, the complete variable domain reads DTGVSQNPRHKITKRGQNVTFRCDPISEHNRLYWYRQTLGQGPEFLTYFQNEAQLEKSRLLSDRFSAERPKGSFSTLEIQRTEQGDSAMYLCASSSEVAEETQYFGPGTRLLVL.

In its sample, this clone was seen a few times. The chain carries TRBV19 and TRBJ2-1; D is perhaps TRBD1 or TRBD2 (6 bases each). There are 11 residues in the CDR3. Germline V lookup: CDR1 LNHDA, CDR2 SQIVND (reference sequence). The V gene lost 5 bases and the J gene lost 8 bases, with 7 bases spanning the gap. DNA for the CDR3: TGTGCCAGTAGTCGGGGGCATGAGCAGTTCTTC. Translated, it gives CASSRGHEQFF.

This chain links TRBV27 with TRBJ1-5; the D gene is possibly TRBD1 (5 bases). The CDR3 spans 15 residues. With 6 bases removed from V and 9 bases from J, the gap between germline ends came to 21 bases. CDR1 is MNHEY and CDR2 is SMNVEV in the germline V gene (reference sequence). DNA of the CDR3: TGTGCCAGCAGGCCCCCCGGGGGGGGAAAGGGGCCCCAGCATTTT. It translates to CASRPPGGGKGPQHF.

The genes are TRBV27 and TRBJ2-7; D uncertain. V lost 0 bases, J lost 3 bases, and 6 bases lay in between. CDR1 and CDR2 (germline): MNHEY, SMNVEV (reference sequence). This CDR3 has 13 residues. The CDR3 protein is CASSLSAGYEQYF. As DNA, the CDR3 is TGTGCCAGCAGTTTATCGGCCGGCTACGAGCAGTACTTC.

The chain recombines TRBV13 with TRBJ2-7; tentatively, D is TRBD2 (6 bases). The V and J ends lost 3 bases and 3 bases respectively, with 15 bases between them. The length of the CDR3 is 15 residues. Looked up from germline, CDR1 is PRHDT and CDR2 is FYEKMQ (reference sequence). The CDR3 sequence: CASSFREDSGYEQYF. CDR3 DNA: TGTGCCAGCAGCTTTCGTGAGGATAGCGGCTACGAGCAGTACTTC.

The V gene is TRBV11-3, the J gene TRBJ2-1; 10 bases line up with TRBD1. V was pared by 3 bases and J by 4 bases, with 9 bases of the junction left unmatched. The CDR3 is 17 amino acids. The V gene's germline CDR1 is SGHNT and CDR2 YENEEA. CDR3 residues: CASSFRDRGGTYNEQFF. As DNA, the CDR3 is TGTGCCAGCAGCTTCCGGGACAGGGGAGGCACATACAATGAGCAGTTCTTC.

The rearrangement joins TRBV27 to TRBJ1-1; D call uncertain. Trimming removed 3 bases from V and 3 bases from J, with 8 bases in between. The CDR3 covers 13 residues. The germline CDR1 and CDR2 sequences are MNHEY and SMNVEV (reference sequence). This CDR3 is CASSFGPDTEAFF. DNA of the CDR3: TGTGCCAGCAGTTTCGGGCCCGACACTGAAGCTTTCTTT.

The chain carries TRBV30 and TRBJ2-7; D unclear. Trimming stripped 5 bases from V and 1 base from J, with 12 bases between. The CDR3 runs to 13 residues. From germline, CDR1 is GTSNPN and CDR2 SVGIG (reference sequence). The CDR3 region is CAWLGPPSYEQYF. CDR3 in DNA: TGTGCCTGGTTAGGGCCCCCTTCCTACGAGCAGTACTTC.

This chain links TRBV28 with TRBJ1-6; D not resolved. This CDR3 is 15 amino acids long. From germline, CDR1 is MDHEN and CDR2 SYDVKM. Trimming cost V 3 bases and J 0 bases, with 6 bases left between them. DNA of the CDR3: TGTGCCAGCAGTTTTGAGAGCTCCTATAATTCACCCCTCCACTTT. This translates into CASSFESSYNSPLHF. Complete variable domain (other parts from reference TRBV28 and TRBJ1-6): DVKVTQSSRYLVKRTGEKVFLECVQDMDHENMFWYRQDPGLGLRLIYFSYDVKMKEKGDIPEGYSVSREKKERFSLILESASTNQTSMYLCASSFESSYNSPLHFGNGTRLTVT.

V and J are TRBV29-1 and TRBJ2-2; D gene uncertain. This CDR3 region has 12 residues. The germline CDR1 and CDR2 sequences are SQVTM and ANQGSEA. The V end lost 6 bases, the J end lost 0 bases, and 5 bases lay between the germline ends. The CDR3 protein is CSVTANTGELFF. DNA of the CDR3: TGCAGCGTCACAGCGAACACCGGGGAGCTGTTTTTT.

This chain uses TRBV10-3 with TRBJ2-5; 8 nucleotides line up with TRBD1. This CDR3 spans 14 amino acids. After removal of 7 bases from V and 5 bases from J, the junction contained 9 bases not matched to a gene. The germline V gene encodes CDR1 ENHRY and CDR2 SYGVKD. CDR3 sequence: CAITSTGARETQYF. The CDR3 bases are TGTGCCATCACTTCGACAGGGGCACGTGAGACCCAGTACTTC.

This chain joins TRBV5-4 and TRBJ2-3; 8 positions match TRBD2. Germline CDR1 SGHNT, CDR2 YYREEE (reference sequence). V lost 9 bases and J lost 4; bases outside the gene matches: 13. The CDR3 is made up of 15 amino acids. The DNA of the CDR3 is TGTGCCACCTCCCAAGGACTAGCTGACTCAGATACGCAGTATTTT. Translating gives CATSQGLADSDTQYF.

This clone has a handful of counts. CDR3 amino acids: CASSAGQGGEEQYF. In DNA form, the CDR3 reads TGTGCCAGCAGCGCGGGACAGGGCGGCGAGGAGCAGTACTTC. The chain combines TRBV9 with TRBJ2-7; 9 nucleotides agree with TRBD1. The CDR3 length is 14 residues. Trimming cost V 3 bases and J 7 bases; bases outside gene matches: 8. Germline CDR1 reads SGDLS; CDR2 reads YYNGEE.

CDR3 bases: TGTGCCAGCAGCCGACTAGCAGGGGAGTACAATGAGCAGTTCTTC. Amino acid sequence: CASSRLAGEYNEQFF. This chain links TRBV9 with TRBJ2-1; D is perhaps TRBD2 (7 bases). This CDR3 has 15 residues. Germline CDR1 SGDLS, CDR2 YYNGEE. Trimming left V 4 bases short and J 4 bases short, with 15 bases between.

This chain joins TRBV6-6 and TRBJ2-7; 8 bases fit TRBD1. The CDR3 contains 15 residues. J lost 7 bases, V lost 7 bases, and 15 bases had no gene match. Germline V gene lookup returns CDR1 MNHNY and CDR2 SVGAGI (reference sequence). The CDR3 DNA follows: TGTGCCAGCACCAACCCCGGACAGGGCCAGGGGGAGCAGTACTTC. As protein: CASTNPGQGQGEQYF.

The V and J genes are TRBV28 and TRBJ2-5; no reliable D call. The CDR3 is 11 residues long. Germline V gives CDR1 MDHEN, CDR2 SYDVKM. Trimming shortened V by 4 bases and J by 0 bases, and 0 bases separated the two germline ends. The CDR3: CASSYQETQYF. The CDR3 DNA reads as TGTGCCAGCAGTTACCAAGAGACCCAGTACTTC. Supplemented by reference TRBV28 and TRBJ2-5, the full variable domain reads DVKVTQSSRYLVKRTGEKVFLECVQDMDHENMFWYRQDPGLGLRLIYFSYDVKMKEKGDIPEGYSVSREKKERFSLILESASTNQTSMYLCASSYQETQYFGPGTRLLVL.

The V and J genes are TRBV11-1 and TRBJ2-3; TRBD2 is a possible D gene (6 bases). V was clipped by 3 bases and J by 0 bases, with 13 bases between them. CDR3 length: 16 residues. Germline-derived CDR1 and CDR2 are SGHAT and FQDESV (reference sequence). The CDR3 protein is CASSFGGATSTDTQYF. The CDR3 DNA reads TGTGCCAGCAGCTTCGGCGGGGCGACTAGCACAGATACGCAGTATTTT.

This chain links TRBV19 with TRBJ2-7, with 8 bases lining up with TRBD1. Germline values: CDR1 LNHDA, CDR2 SQIVND (reference sequence). V shed 8 bases and J 7 bases; nucleotides not matched to a gene: 7. There are 12 residues in the CDR3. CDR3 DNA: TGTGCCAGTCGTGGACAGGGTGTTGAGCAGTACTTC. This translates into CASRGQGVEQYF. Using reference TRBV19 and TRBJ2-7 for the parts outside the CDR3, the full variable domain is DGGITQSPKYLFRKEGQNVTLSCEQNLNHDAMYWYRQDPGQGLRLIYYSQIVNDFQKGDIAEGYSVSREKKESFPLTVTSAQKNPTAFYLCASRGQGVEQYFGPGTRLTVT.

The J gene is TRBJ2-7, the V gene TRBV5-6; maybe TRBD2 (5 bases). Germline-derived CDR1 and CDR2 are SGHDT and YYEEEE. Trimming removed 4 bases from V and 4 bases from J, with 18 bases in between. The CDR3 consists of 15 residues. The CDR3 sequence is CASSPPIERTYEQYF. The CDR3 region has the DNA TGTGCCAGCAGCCCTCCTATAGAGCGGACTTACGAGCAGTACTTC.

The V call is TRBV28, the J call TRBJ1-2; possibly TRBD1 for D (5 bases). There are 13 residues in the CDR3. Deletions cut 6 bases from V and 8 bases from J, with 16 bases between. In germline, CDR1 is MDHEN, CDR2 SYDVKM. This CDR3 reads CASSTRKGNGYTF. The CDR3 bases are TGTGCCAGCAGCACCAGGAAGGGGAACGGCTACACCTTC.

V usage is TRBV4-1 and J usage is TRBJ2-2; D gene unclear. Germline loops: CDR1 MGHRA, CDR2 YSYEKL. The ends were cut back, 1 base at V and 6 bases at J, with 6 bases in the middle. This CDR3 is built from 13 residues. DNA for the CDR3: TGCGCCAGCAGCCAAGTAATAGCCGGGGAGCTGTTTTTT. Protein: CASSQVIAGELFF.

V is TRBV28 and J is TRBJ1-2, with D unclear. Germline lookup yields CDR1 MDHEN and CDR2 SYDVKM. The CDR3 totals 13 residues. Deletions cut 7 bases from V and 4 bases from J, with 13 bases between. The CDR3 DNA reads as TGTGCCAGCACCCCGGCGGGGAGCTATGGCTACACCTTC. Translating gives CASTPAGSYGYTF.

In DNA form, the CDR3 reads TGTGCCAGCAGTTTATTAGGGGCCCCTACCTATTGCGAGCAGTACTTC. Translating it yields CASSLLGAPTYCEQYF. The chain carries TRBV28 and TRBJ2-7, with TRBD1 as a possible D gene (5 bases). V was pared by 1 base and J by 6 bases, with 19 bases between. Germline V lookup: CDR1 MDHEN, CDR2 SYDVKM. The CDR3 has 16 amino acids.

The J gene is TRBJ2-1, the V gene TRBV7-9; D is perhaps TRBD2 (6 bases). The germline V gene has CDR1 SEHNR and CDR2 FQNEAQ (reference sequence). The V end lost 3 bases, the J end lost 6 bases, and 15 bases lay between the germline ends. There are 15 residues in the CDR3. CDR3: CASSFSGTSVNEQFF. CDR3 nucleotide sequence: TGTGCCAGCAGCTTTAGCGGTACCTCCGTCAATGAGCAGTTCTTC.

The V and J genes are TRBV29-1 and TRBJ2-7, with TRBD2 matching 16 bases. The V segment lost 6 bases and the J segment 4 bases; nucleotides outside the gene matches: 6. The CDR3 runs to 15 residues. Germline CDR1 reads SQVTM; CDR2 reads ANQGSEA. As DNA, the CDR3 is TGCAGCGTACTGGGACTAGCGGGAGGGCCGTACGAGCAGTACTTC. This translates into CSVLGLAGGPYEQYF.